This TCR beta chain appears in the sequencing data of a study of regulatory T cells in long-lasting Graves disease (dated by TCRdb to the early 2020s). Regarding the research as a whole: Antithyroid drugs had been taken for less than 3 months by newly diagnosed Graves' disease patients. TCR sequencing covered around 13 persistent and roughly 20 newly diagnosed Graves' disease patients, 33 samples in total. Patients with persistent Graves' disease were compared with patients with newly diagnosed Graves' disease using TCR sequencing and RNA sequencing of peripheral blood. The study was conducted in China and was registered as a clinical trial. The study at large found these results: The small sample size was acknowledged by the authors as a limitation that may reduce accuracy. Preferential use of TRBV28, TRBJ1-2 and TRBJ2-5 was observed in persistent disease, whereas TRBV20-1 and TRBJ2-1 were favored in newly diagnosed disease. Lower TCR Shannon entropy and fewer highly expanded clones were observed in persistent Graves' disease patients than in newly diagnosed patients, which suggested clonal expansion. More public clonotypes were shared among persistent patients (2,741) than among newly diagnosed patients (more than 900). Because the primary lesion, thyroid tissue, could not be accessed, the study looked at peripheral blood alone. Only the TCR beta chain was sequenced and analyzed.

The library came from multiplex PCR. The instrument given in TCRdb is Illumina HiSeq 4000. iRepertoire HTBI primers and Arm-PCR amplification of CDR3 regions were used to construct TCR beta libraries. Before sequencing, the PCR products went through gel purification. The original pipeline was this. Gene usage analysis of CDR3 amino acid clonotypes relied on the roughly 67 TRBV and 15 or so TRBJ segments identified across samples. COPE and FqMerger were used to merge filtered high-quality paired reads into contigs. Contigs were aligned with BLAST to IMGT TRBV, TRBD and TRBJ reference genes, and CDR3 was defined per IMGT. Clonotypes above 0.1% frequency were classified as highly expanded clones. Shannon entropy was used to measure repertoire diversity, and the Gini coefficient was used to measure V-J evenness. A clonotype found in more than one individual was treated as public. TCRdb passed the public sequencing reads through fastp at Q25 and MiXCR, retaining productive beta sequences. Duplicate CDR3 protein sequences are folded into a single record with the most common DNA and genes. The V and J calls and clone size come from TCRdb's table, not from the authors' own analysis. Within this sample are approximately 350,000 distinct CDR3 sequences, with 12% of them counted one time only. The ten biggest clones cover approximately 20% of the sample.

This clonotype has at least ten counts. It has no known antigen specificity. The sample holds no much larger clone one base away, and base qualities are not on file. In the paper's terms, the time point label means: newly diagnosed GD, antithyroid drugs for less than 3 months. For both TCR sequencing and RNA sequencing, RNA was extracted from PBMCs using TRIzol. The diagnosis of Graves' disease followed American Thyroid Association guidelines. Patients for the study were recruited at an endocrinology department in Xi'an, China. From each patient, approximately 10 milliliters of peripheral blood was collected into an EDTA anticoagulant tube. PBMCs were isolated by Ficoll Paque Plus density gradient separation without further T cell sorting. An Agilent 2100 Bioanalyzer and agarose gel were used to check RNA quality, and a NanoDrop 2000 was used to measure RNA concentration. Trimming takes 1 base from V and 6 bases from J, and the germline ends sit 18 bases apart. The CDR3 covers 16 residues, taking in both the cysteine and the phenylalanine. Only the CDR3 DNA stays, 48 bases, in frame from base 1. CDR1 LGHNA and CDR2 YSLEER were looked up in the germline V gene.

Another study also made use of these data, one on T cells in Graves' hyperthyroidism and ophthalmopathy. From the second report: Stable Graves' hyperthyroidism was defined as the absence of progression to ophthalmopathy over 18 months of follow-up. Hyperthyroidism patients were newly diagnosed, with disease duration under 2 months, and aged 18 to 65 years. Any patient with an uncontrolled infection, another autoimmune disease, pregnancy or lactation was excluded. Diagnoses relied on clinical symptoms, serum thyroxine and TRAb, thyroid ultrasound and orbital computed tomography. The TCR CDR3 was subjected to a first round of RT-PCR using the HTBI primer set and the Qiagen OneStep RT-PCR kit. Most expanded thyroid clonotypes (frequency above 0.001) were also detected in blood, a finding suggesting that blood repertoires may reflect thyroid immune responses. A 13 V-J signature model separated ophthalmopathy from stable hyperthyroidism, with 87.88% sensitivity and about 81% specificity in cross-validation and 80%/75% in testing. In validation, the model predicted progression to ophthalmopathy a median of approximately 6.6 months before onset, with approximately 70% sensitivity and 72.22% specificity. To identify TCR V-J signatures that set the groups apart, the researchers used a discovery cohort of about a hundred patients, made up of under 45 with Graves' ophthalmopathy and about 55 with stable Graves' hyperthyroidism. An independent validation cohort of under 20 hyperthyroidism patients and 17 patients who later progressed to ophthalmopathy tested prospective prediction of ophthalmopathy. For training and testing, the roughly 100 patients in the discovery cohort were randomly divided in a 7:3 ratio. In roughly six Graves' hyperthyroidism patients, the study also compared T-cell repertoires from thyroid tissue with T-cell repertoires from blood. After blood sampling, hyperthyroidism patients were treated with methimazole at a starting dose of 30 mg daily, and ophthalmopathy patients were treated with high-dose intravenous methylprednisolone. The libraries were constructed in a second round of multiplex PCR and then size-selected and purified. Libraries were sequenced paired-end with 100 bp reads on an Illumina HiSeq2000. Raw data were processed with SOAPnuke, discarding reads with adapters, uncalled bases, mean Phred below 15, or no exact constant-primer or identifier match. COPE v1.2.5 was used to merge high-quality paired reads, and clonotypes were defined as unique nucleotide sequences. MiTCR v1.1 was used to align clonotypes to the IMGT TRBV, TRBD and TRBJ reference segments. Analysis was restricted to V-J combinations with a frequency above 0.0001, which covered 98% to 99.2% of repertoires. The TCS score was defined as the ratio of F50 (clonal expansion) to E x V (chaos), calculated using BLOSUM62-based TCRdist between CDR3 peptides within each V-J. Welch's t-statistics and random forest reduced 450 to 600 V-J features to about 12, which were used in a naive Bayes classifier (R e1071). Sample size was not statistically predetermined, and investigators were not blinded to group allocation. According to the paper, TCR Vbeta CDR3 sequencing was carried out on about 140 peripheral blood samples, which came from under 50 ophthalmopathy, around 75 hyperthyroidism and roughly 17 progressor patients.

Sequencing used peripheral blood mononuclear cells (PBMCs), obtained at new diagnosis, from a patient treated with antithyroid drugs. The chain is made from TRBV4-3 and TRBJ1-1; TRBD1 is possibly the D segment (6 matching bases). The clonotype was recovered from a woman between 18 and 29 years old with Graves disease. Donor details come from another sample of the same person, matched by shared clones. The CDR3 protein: CASSQASDSSGAEAFF. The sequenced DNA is TGCGCCAGCAGCCAAGCATCGGACAGCTCGGGGGCTGAAGCTTTCTTT.